This entry concerns a single T cell receptor beta chain. The sample belongs to a study of blood T cell repertoires in COVID-19. V gave up 2 bases and J gave up 0 bases, with 5 bases separating them. CDR1 and CDR2 from the germline V gene are KGHSH and LQKENI. CDR3 length equals 15 residues. Original methodology: Reference gene primer amplification gave nucleated cell count estimates. Repertoires were generated with immunoSEQ multiplex PCR, while TCRdb's copy carries only in-frame clones and drops some. D and trimming come from the DNA, and the V and J calls and clone size come from that table. The table includes about 270,000 clones, over 80% detected once.

This rearrangement joins TRBV18 to TRBJ2-6, with D unresolved. Material for sequencing was PBMCs or T cells enriched from blood (not recorded which). The receptor's source is a woman in her 30s with acute COVID-19. The CDR3 DNA reads as TGTGCCAGCTCACCAGCGTTCTCTGGGGCCAACGTCCTGACTTTC. Translating gives CASSPAFSGANVLTF. The full variable domain, with the rest looked up from reference TRBV18 and TRBJ2-6, is NAGVMQNPRHLVRRRGQEARLRCSPMKGHSHVYWYRQLPEEGLKFMVYLQKENIIDESGMPKERFSAEFPKEGPSILRIQQVVRGDSAAYFCASSPAFSGANVLTFGAGSRLTVL.